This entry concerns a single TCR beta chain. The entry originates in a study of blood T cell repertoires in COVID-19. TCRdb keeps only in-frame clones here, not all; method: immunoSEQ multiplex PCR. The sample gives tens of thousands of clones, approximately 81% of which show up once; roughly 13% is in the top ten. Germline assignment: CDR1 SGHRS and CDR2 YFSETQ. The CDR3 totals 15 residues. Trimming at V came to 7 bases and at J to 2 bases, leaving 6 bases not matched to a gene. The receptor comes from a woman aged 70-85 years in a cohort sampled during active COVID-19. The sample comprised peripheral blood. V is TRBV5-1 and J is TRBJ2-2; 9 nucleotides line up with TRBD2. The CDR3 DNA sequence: TGCGCCAGCGGAGAGGGACTAGCAAACACCGGGGAGCTGTTTTTT. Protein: CASGEGLANTGELFF.